A selection of T cell receptor beta chains follows, all from one sample in a study of blood T cells in healthy people across ages. Using its own MiXCR run on the 5' RACE reads, TCRdb lists one record per CDR3 protein. This table holds approximately 800,000 distinct CDR3 sequences, 56% found once. What was sequenced was blood. Every receptor here comes from a man in his forties or fifties in good health. The conserved cysteine and the conserved F or W are not part of the CDR3 here. The order of the fields is J gene, V gene, clone size, CDR3 protein. Not every row has a clone size; where given, it reads once, few, many or a size class.

TRBJ2-7	TRBV7-2	-	ASGLGRAGVFPYEQY
TRBJ2-3	TRBV9	-	ASSGKDRASTDTQY
TRBJ2-1	TRBV6-5	few	ASSYSSWQGSYNEQF
TRBJ1-2	TRBV6-2/TRBV6-3	-	ASTRPGLVWYGYT
TRBJ2-5	TRBV4-1	many	ASSQELQKQIQETQY
TRBJ2-1	TRBV10-3	-	AISESGGRFNEQF
TRBJ2-7	TRBV27	once	ASSFGWGPGEQY
TRBJ2-7	TRBV21-1	few	ASSNYCGREVEQY
TRBJ2-7	TRBV7-2	once	ASNADGTFYEQY
TRBJ2-7	TRBV12-3/TRBV12-4	-	ASSPSLGGINEQY
TRBJ2-7	TRBV29-1	-	SACPLGANEQY
TRBJ2-5	TRBV7-8	few	ASSPRSLGQETQY
TRBJ1-2	TRBV20-1	-	SATGGNGYT